The clone carrying this T cell receptor (beta chain) was seen repeatedly, ten times or more. The data are from a study of Graves' ophthalmopathy and Graves' hyperthyroidism. Study details: At the time of initial diagnosis and before any treatment, peripheral blood was collected.

The germline V and J ends were trimmed by 2 bases and 4 bases, with 17 bases remaining between them. The CDR3 consists of 16 residues. From RNA, the CDR3 regions of TCR beta chains were amplified and sequenced. The first round was an RT-PCR with HTBI primers, and the second round was a multiplex PCR. TCRdb re-called the multiplex PCR reads through MiXCR, storing one row per CDR3 protein. The sample records hundreds of thousands of distinct CDR3 sequences, approximately 22% being singletons. V is TRBV12-3 or TRBV12-4 and J is TRBJ1-2; tentatively, D is TRBD1 (6 bases). Sequencing input: peripheral blood. This receptor was obtained from a woman aged 18-29 years with stable Graves' hyperthyroidism. Some clones in this sample may be carry-over from other donors' samples. CDR3 residues: CASSLWEEDRLYGYTF. The CDR3 region has the DNA TGTGCCAGCAGTTTATGGGAGGAGGACAGACTCTATGGCTACACCTTC.